This is a list of T cell receptor beta chains from one sample in a study of regulatory T cells in long-lasting Graves disease. In TCRdb, the multiplex PCR reads were re-called with MiXCR into one record per CDR3 protein. The sample carries around 400,000 distinct CDR3 sequences, approximately 23% recorded once. This specimen was peripheral blood mononuclear cells (PBMCs), taken when the disease was refractory, from a patient treated with antithyroid drugs. These receptors originate from a woman in her thirties or forties with Graves disease. CDR3s include the opening cysteine and the closing phenylalanine or tryptophan. Each record gives: V gene, D gene, clone size, J gene, CDR3 protein, CDR3 DNA. A D gene is named only where the DNA matches it firmly. Part of the rows lack a size; the others show once, few, many or a class for expanded clones.

TRBV20-1	-	many	TRBJ1-4	CSARGRQEFNEKLFF	TGCAGTGCTAGGGGGAGACAGGAATTTAATGAAAAACTGTTTTTT
TRBV10-3	-	many	TRBJ1-1	CATGAEQGAEAFF	TGTGCCACTGGTGCCGAACAGGGAGCTGAAGCTTTCTTT
TRBV5-4	TRBD1	few	TRBJ2-5	CASATGGVETQYF	TGTGCCAGCGCGACAGGGGGTGTAGAGACCCAGTACTTC
TRBV5-1	-	-	TRBJ1-5	CASSLDRLPGPQHF	TGCGCCAGCAGCTTGGACAGGTTGCCCGGGCCCCAGCATTTT
TRBV5-1	TRBD2	-	TRBJ2-7	CASSLSASGGVEQYF	TGCGCCAGCAGCTTGTCGGCTAGCGGAGGGGTGGAGCAGTACTTC
TRBV28	-	many	TRBJ1-1	CASSFGDWNTEAFF	TGTGCCAGCAGTTTCGGGGACTGGAACACTGAAGCTTTCTTT
TRBV20-1	-	many	TRBJ1-6	CSATTPNGDSPLHF	TGCAGTGCTACAACCCCAAATGGGGATTCACCCCTCCACTTT
TRBV27	-	many	TRBJ2-5	CASTAQGQETQYF	TGTGCCAGCACGGCGCAAGGACAAGAGACCCAGTACTTC
TRBV7-9	-	few	TRBJ2-5	CASSLEPGRVGETQYF	TGTGCCAGCAGCTTAGAACCGGGCAGGGTCGGAGAGACCCAGTACTTC
TRBV6-9	-	-	TRBJ1-2	CASSYETQGYTF	TGTGCCAGCAGTTACGAGACACAGGGCTACACCTTC
TRBV6-5	TRBD1	many	TRBJ2-5	CASSYTGQEETQYF	TGTGCCAGCAGTTACACAGGACAGGAAGAGACCCAGTACTTC
TRBV2	TRBD1	many	TRBJ2-7	CASSPDRNSYEQYF	TGTGCCAGCAGCCCGGACAGGAACTCCTACGAGCAGTACTTC
TRBV14	-	many	TRBJ2-7	CASSQVTRTYEQYF	TGTGCCAGCAGCCAAGTCACCAGAACCTACGAGCAGTACTTC
TRBV7-9	-	many	TRBJ2-7	CASSSDAGRQYF	TGTGCCAGCAGCTCCGACGCGGGGAGGCAGTACTTC
TRBV11-2	-	many	TRBJ2-2	CASSLGQTYTGELFF	TGTGCCAGCAGCTTAGGTCAGACCTACACCGGGGAGCTGTTTTTT
TRBV27	TRBD1	few	TRBJ2-3	CASTLDRGSDTQYF	TGTGCCAGCACCCTAGACAGGGGATCAGATACGCAGTATTTT
TRBV14	TRBD2	few	TRBJ2-7	CASSQPNLAGASYEQYF	TGTGCCAGCAGCCAACCAAACCTAGCGGGAGCTTCCTACGAGCAGTACTTC
TRBV7-2	-	few	TRBJ2-2	CASSFPGASRTGELFF	TGTGCCAGCAGCTTCCCTGGGGCTAGCCGCACCGGGGAGCTGTTTTTT
TRBV10-3	TRBD1	-	TRBJ2-5	CAISGTAVATQYF	TGTGCCATCAGCGGGACAGCCGTAGCGACCCAGTACTTC
TRBV5-1	-	-	TRBJ1-2	CASSLGDRTHGYTF	TGCGCCAGCAGCTTGGGGGACCGTACTCACGGCTACACCTTC